What follows are 26 T cell receptor beta chains derived from one specimen sequenced in a study of T cells in Graves' hyperthyroidism and ophthalmopathy. Amplified regions were TCR beta CDR3 sequences from RNA transcripts. HTBI primers were employed in a first-round RT-PCR of the TCR CDR3. TCRdb redid the calling of the multiplex PCR reads with MiXCR, one entry per CDR3 protein. In the table there are hundreds of thousands of distinct CDR3 sequences, roughly 24% of which are singletons. The specimen sequenced was blood. These receptors were taken from a woman between 25 and 40 years old with Graves' ophthalmopathy.

This clonotype was detected ten times or more. The chain uses TRBV20-1 and TRBJ1-2; maybe TRBD1 (5 bases). The germline V gene has CDR1 DFQATT and CDR2 SNEGSKA (reference sequence). This CDR3 spans 13 amino acids. V was cut by 6 bases and J by 7 bases, with 18 bases left in between. The CDR3 spells CSARDRPIPGYTF. The DNA of the CDR3 is TGCAGTGCACGGGACCGTCCTATCCCTGGCTACACCTTC.

This clonotype was seen many times. V usage is TRBV10-3 and J usage is TRBJ2-5, with 7 nucleotides matching TRBD1. With V trimmed by 7 bases and J by 9 bases, 11 bases remained unmatched. CDR1 is ENHRY and CDR2 is SYGVKD in the germline V gene. The CDR3 has 13 amino acids. In nucleotides, the CDR3 is TGTGCCATCATGGAGTCGGCAGGGGGTTCCCAGTACTTC. It yields the protein CAIMESAGGSQYF.

V is TRBV6-1 and J is TRBJ1-1; D gene unclear. Trimming removed 6 bases from V and 0 bases from J, with 14 bases in between. Germline assignment: CDR1 MNHNS and CDR2 SASEGT. The CDR3 has 15 amino acids. CDR3 in DNA: TGTGCCAGCAGCCCGGACGGATCCATGAACACTGAAGCTTTCTTT. It is translated as CASSPDGSMNTEAFF.

This clonotype was seen a few times. The J gene is TRBJ2-5, the V gene TRBV28; the D gene could be TRBD1 or TRBD2 (6 bases each). Trimming removed 7 bases at V and 0 bases at J, with 12 bases between. This CDR3 has 14 amino acids. Looked up from germline, CDR1 is MDHEN and CDR2 is SYDVKM. CDR3 region: CASKRGPNQETQYF. The CDR3 bases are TGTGCCAGCAAACGGGGGCCCAACCAAGAGACCCAGTACTTC.

This clonotype was seen a handful of times. J is TRBJ2-5 and V is TRBV2, with D maybe TRBD1 (6 bases). Germline values: CDR1 SNHLY, CDR2 FYNNEI. The length of the CDR3 is 12 residues. The ends were cut back, 3 bases at V and 9 bases at J, with 11 bases in the middle. CDR3 nucleotides: TGTGCCAGCAGTGAGGACAGCCCACCCCAGTACTTC. Translation: CASSEDSPPQYF.

This clonotype was recorded only once. V gene TRBV6-1 combines with J gene TRBJ1-5; 7 positions agree with TRBD1. CDR3 length: 19 amino acids. Germline lookup yields CDR1 MNHNS and CDR2 SASEGT. The trim removed 2 bases at V and 7 bases at J, leaving 20 bases unmatched. This CDR3 is CASSELGRGSAGVLQPQHF. The CDR3, as DNA: TGTGCCAGCAGTGAATTGGGCAGGGGGAGCGCGGGTGTGCTACAGCCCCAGCATTTT.

This clonotype was detected many times. The V call is TRBV6-2 or TRBV6-3, the J call TRBJ2-5; D is possibly TRBD2 (5 bases). There are 12 residues in the CDR3. Deletions cut 8 bases from V and 0 bases from J, with 7 bases between. CDR1 is MNHEY and CDR2 is SVGEGT in the germline V gene. The DNA for the CDR3 is TGTGCCAGCGGACTGTACCAAGAGACCCAGTACTTC. Residues: CASGLYQETQYF.

In this sample, this clonotype turned up many times. The V call is TRBV27, the J call TRBJ1-1; 9 bases map to TRBD1. The CDR3 extends over 15 amino acids. Germline CDR1 and CDR2: MNHEY and SMNVEV (reference sequence). With 5 bases clipped from V and 4 bases from J, the junction kept 8 bases outside the gene matches. Here the CDR3 reads CASSKHTGGITEAFF. CDR3 sequence (DNA): TGTGCCAGCAGTAAACATACAGGGGGCATCACTGAAGCTTTCTTT.

This clonotype has a count of ten or more. The chain combines TRBV12-3 or TRBV12-4 with TRBJ1-1, with no clear D. The CDR3 is 12 residues long. Trimming cost V 1 base and J 7 bases, with 7 bases left between them. The CDR3 nucleotides are TGTGCCAGCAGTTTAGGGGGTAATGAAGCTTTCTTT. Its translation is CASSLGGNEAFF.

This clonotype was counted at least ten times. The chain uses TRBV12-3 or TRBV12-4 and TRBJ1-5, with 7 nucleotides matching TRBD1. The CDR3 has 15 amino acids. Trimming removed 3 bases from V and 1 base from J; junction bases left unmatched: 3. The CDR3 bases are TGTGCCAGCAGTTTCGGGACAGAAAGCAATCAGCCCCAGCATTTT. It translates to CASSFGTESNQPQHF.

This clonotype was counted at least ten times. V is TRBV15 and J is TRBJ1-3; D is undetermined. V lost 0 bases and J 0 bases, leaving 9 bases between the germline ends. The CDR3 runs to 16 residues. Germline CDR1 reads LNHNV; CDR2 reads YYDKDF (reference sequence). The chain's CDR3 is CATSRDRASSGNTIYF. In DNA form, the CDR3 reads TGTGCCACCAGCAGAGACCGTGCGAGCTCTGGAAACACCATATATTTT.

At least ten counts were recorded for this clonotype. The chain is built from TRBV28 and TRBJ1-2, with 7 bases identical to TRBD1. The V gene end was trimmed by 4 bases and the J gene end by 2 bases; junction bases not matched to a gene: 7. CDR3 length: 15 residues. The V gene's germline CDR1 is MDHEN and CDR2 SYDVKM. CDR3 sequence: CASSSRWDRNYGYTF. The CDR3 nucleotides are TGTGCCAGCAGTTCCAGGTGGGACAGAAACTATGGCTACACCTTC.

The chain recombines TRBV20-1 with TRBJ1-1; D unresolved. The CDR3 consists of 13 residues. CDR1 and CDR2 from the germline V gene are DFQATT and SNEGSKA (reference sequence). V was clipped by 1 base and J by 2 bases, with 8 bases between them. The CDR3 reads CSARVWGNTEAFF. CDR3 bases: TGCAGTGCTAGAGTTTGGGGAAACACTGAAGCTTTCTTT.

The CDR3 DNA reads TGTGCCAGCAGTCGCGAACAGGGAAATTATGGCTACACCTTC. This gives the protein CASSREQGNYGYTF. The rearrangement joins TRBV12-3 or TRBV12-4 to TRBJ1-2; D may be TRBD1 (6 bases). V dropped 5 bases and J dropped 5 bases, with 15 bases sitting between them. The CDR3 runs 14 residues.

In this sample, this clonotype turned up once. The rearrangement uses TRBV11-1 and TRBJ1-5; TRBD1 matches at 10 bases. CDR1 is SGHAT and CDR2 is FQDESV in the germline V gene (reference sequence). The CDR3 is 17 residues long. The trim removed 4 bases at V and 5 bases at J, leaving 11 bases unmatched. CDR3 coding DNA: TGTGCCAGCAGCTCGCCGGAGAGCGGGACAGGGGATCAGCCCCAGCATTTT. The encoded protein is CASSSPESGTGDQPQHF. The full variable domain, in which reference TRBV11-1 and TRBJ1-5 provide the parts outside the CDR3, is EAEVAQSPRYKITEKSQAVAFWCDPISGHATLYWYRQILGQGPELLVQFQDESVVDDSQLPKDRFSAERLKGVDSTLKIQPAELGDSAMYLCASSSPESGTGDQPQHFGDGTRLSIL.

This clonotype showed up just a few times. The junction departs from germline at one end; a sequencing error may be responsible. The V and J genes are TRBV6-1 and TRBJ2-7; D is undetermined. CDR1 and CDR2 from the germline V gene are MNHNS and SASEGT. The length of the CDR3 is 14 residues. Written as DNA, the CDR3 is TGTGCCAGCAGCGACCTCATAGTAACCTACGATCAGTACTTC. Protein product: CASSDLIVTYDQYF.

The chain uses TRBV2 and TRBJ1-1, with D uncertain. The CDR3 length is 10 residues. Deletions cut 4 bases from V and 7 bases from J, with 4 bases between. Germline V gene lookup returns CDR1 SNHLY and CDR2 FYNNEI. The CDR3: CASSVIEAFF. CDR3 DNA: TGTGCCAGCAGTGTTATTGAAGCTTTCTTT.

This chain uses TRBV2 with TRBJ2-7, with TRBD1 matching 7 bases. The CDR3 is 15 amino acids. The germline V gene encodes CDR1 SNHLY and CDR2 FYNNEI. The J segment lost 0 bases and the V segment lost 5 bases, leaving 7 bases of the junction unmatched. In DNA form, the CDR3 reads TGTGCCAGCAGTCCGGGGACAGCCTACTCCTACGAGCAGTACTTC. Amino acid sequence: CASSPGTAYSYEQYF. Variable domain in full (rest from reference TRBV2 and TRBJ2-7): EPEVTQTPSHQVTQMGQEVILRCVPISNHLYFYWYRQILGQKVEFLVSFYNNEISEKSEIFDDQFSVERPDGSNFTLKIRSTKLEDSAMYFCASSPGTAYSYEQYFGPGTRLTVT.

The chain is built from TRBV6-2 or TRBV6-3 and TRBJ2-5; D is uncertain. The CDR3 extends over 14 amino acids. Germline CDR1 is MNHEY and CDR2 is SVGEGT. Trimming removed 2 bases from V and 1 base from J, with 8 bases in between. The CDR3 sequence is CASSYDTGQETQYF. DNA for the CDR3: TGTGCCAGCAGTTACGACACGGGCCAAGAGACCCAGTACTTC.

CDR3 in DNA: TGCGCCAGCAGCTTGGTGCCAGGCGCGAACACCGGGGAGCTGTTTTTT. Protein product: CASSLVPGANTGELFF. The J gene is TRBJ2-2, the V gene TRBV5-1; D is undetermined. The CDR3 is 16 residues long. Germline CDR1 SGHRS, CDR2 YFSETQ. The germline V and J ends were trimmed by 0 bases and 0 bases, with 9 bases remaining between them.

Many counts were recorded for this clonotype. This rearrangement joins TRBV6-5 to TRBJ1-2; D unclear. The CDR3 sequence is 14 residues long. CDR1 is MNHEY and CDR2 is SVGAGI in the germline V gene. V lost 5 bases to trimming and J lost 3 bases, with 13 bases between them. The CDR3 DNA reads TGTGCCAGCAGTACAGACGACACAGACTATGGCTACACCTTC. This gives the protein CASSTDDTDYGYTF.

This sequence joins TRBV28 and TRBJ2-5; 11 nucleotides line up with TRBD2. CDR3 length: 15 residues. The V gene's germline CDR1 is MDHEN and CDR2 SYDVKM. V trimming: 6 bases; J trimming: 4 bases; junction bases outside the gene matches: 7. The CDR3 sequence: CASSPGLAGTETQYF. CDR3 in DNA: TGTGCCAGCAGCCCTGGACTAGCGGGTACAGAGACCCAGTACTTC.

This clonotype has at least ten counts. The genes are TRBV3-1 and TRBJ1-1; 7 nucleotides line up with TRBD1. Germline-derived CDR1 and CDR2 are LGHDT and YNNKEL (reference sequence). This CDR3 comprises 11 residues. V was clipped by 1 base and J by 10 bases; unmatched bases: 0. DNA for the CDR3: TGTGCCAGCAGCCAAGCAGGGGGAGCTTTCTTT. Encoded protein: CASSQAGGAFF.

This rearrangement joins TRBV19 to TRBJ1-5; D is unresolved. Trimming cost V 5 bases and J 0 bases, with 17 bases left between them. The germline V gene encodes CDR1 LNHDA and CDR2 SQIVND (reference sequence). This CDR3 comprises 17 residues. CDR3 region: CASSRWTAFDSNQPQHF. CDR3 DNA: TGTGCCAGTAGTCGCTGGACGGCTTTCGATAGCAATCAGCCCCAGCATTTT. The whole variable domain, remainder taken from reference TRBV19 and TRBJ1-5, is DGGITQSPKYLFRKEGQNVTLSCEQNLNHDAMYWYRQDPGQGLRLIYYSQIVNDFQKGDIAEGYSVSREKKESFPLTVTSAQKNPTAFYLCASSRWTAFDSNQPQHFGDGTRLSIL.

The CDR3 region is CASSIAGARETQYF. CDR3 in DNA: TGTGCCAGTAGTATAGCGGGAGCGCGAGAGACCCAGTACTTC. This chain links TRBV19 with TRBJ2-5; D might be TRBD2 (6 bases). From germline, CDR1 is LNHDA and CDR2 SQIVND (reference sequence). V was trimmed by 1 base and J by 4 bases, leaving 10 bases between them. The CDR3 has 14 amino acids.

This clonotype has at least ten counts. The chain recombines TRBV14 with TRBJ2-5; no definite D call. This CDR3 comprises 14 residues. Germline assignment: CDR1 SGHDN and CDR2 FVKESK. The V end lost 1 base, the J end lost 2 bases, and 8 bases lay between the germline ends. The CDR3, as DNA: TGTGCCAGCAGCCAAGTGCGGAATCAAGAGACCCAGTACTTC. Its translation: CASSQVRNQETQYF.